These 2 T cell receptor beta chains originate from one sample sequenced in a study of Ad26.COV2.S vaccination and SARS-CoV-2 variants (dated by TCRdb to the early 2020s). The method behind the library was the immunoSEQ multiplex PCR assay. The table was pulled from immuneACCESS by TCRdb, which kept in-frame rearrangements only. Such tables lose some clones; where checked, under half of the loss comes from unresolved V genes, and the rest has no known cause. This sample gives 350,000 to 400,000 clones in total; approximately 89% of them show up just once. About 2% of the sample is in the top ten clones. In light of the paper, this sample's treatment or condition label describes: roughly 18 received Ad26.COV2.S at low or high dose, single or two shots; 5 received placebo; per-sample allocation not given. For vaccine and placebo recipients, repertoires were sequenced using samples collected on day 63 after the first injection.

The sample consisted of peripheral blood, taken in a trial of Ad26.COV2.S vaccine versus placebo. All receptors derive from a person between 18 and 60 years old who received the Ad26.COV2.S COVID-19 vaccine or a placebo.

The J gene is TRBJ2-2, the V gene TRBV5-1; D remains unclear. This CDR3 spans 16 amino acids. V gave up 8 bases and J gave up 0 bases, with 17 bases separating them. The germline V gene has CDR1 SGHRS and CDR2 YFSETQ. The CDR3 bases are TGCGCCAGTCGCCTTTTCCGGGCCGCGAACACCGGGGAGCTGTTTTTT. Translated, it gives CASRLFRAANTGELFF.

This sequence joins TRBV7-9 and TRBJ2-5; D ambiguous. Germline CDR1 and CDR2: SEHNR and FQNEAQ (reference sequence). CDR3 length equals 12 residues. The germline V and J ends were trimmed by 2 bases and 4 bases, with 5 bases remaining between them. DNA of the CDR3: TGTGCCAGCAGCTTACTATCAGAGACCCAGTACTTC. Translating gives CASSLLSETQYF.